This T cell receptor (beta chain) came from a study of T cells in Graves' hyperthyroidism and ophthalmopathy. Study-wide findings and caveats: Most thyroid clonotypes expanded above 0.001 were also detected in blood. Ophthalmopathy stood apart from stable hyperthyroidism in a 13 V-J model.

Those patients with uncontrolled infection, other autoimmune disease, pregnancy or lactation were excluded. This clonotype was counted between two and nine times. Its target is unknown. TCR beta CDR3 regions were amplified from RNA transcripts. TCR CDR3 regions were first amplified by RT-PCR with HTBI primers. Via MiXCR, TCRdb re-called the multiplex PCR reads, giving one row per CDR3 protein. The table has 250,000 to 300,000 distinct CDR3 sequences, about an eighth seen once. Germline V gene lookup returns CDR1 LNHDA and CDR2 SQIVND (reference sequence). The CDR3 spans 13 residues. Trimming stripped 6 bases from V and 4 bases from J, with 11 bases between.

The sequenced sample consisted of blood. The chain joins TRBV19 to TRBJ2-3; a possible D gene is TRBD2 (5 bases). The clonotype originates from a woman in her twenties or thirties with Graves' hyperthyroidism that later progressed to Graves' ophthalmopathy. The CDR3 DNA sequence: TGTGCCAGTAGCCCGGACTTGTCAGATACGCAGTATTTT. Residues: CASSPDLSDTQYF.